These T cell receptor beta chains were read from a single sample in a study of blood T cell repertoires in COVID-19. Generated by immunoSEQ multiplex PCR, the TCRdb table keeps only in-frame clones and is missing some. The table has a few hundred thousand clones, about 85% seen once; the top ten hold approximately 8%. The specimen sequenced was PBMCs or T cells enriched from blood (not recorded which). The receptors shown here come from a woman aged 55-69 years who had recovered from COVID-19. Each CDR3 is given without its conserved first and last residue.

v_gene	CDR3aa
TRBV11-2	ASSPLGVYGSLH
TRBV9	ASSVAGTGGYYGYT
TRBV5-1	ASSLNGANTGELF
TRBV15	ATSRDLAGSYNEQF
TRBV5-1	ASSLAFTGGEDYT
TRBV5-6	ASSLVGSYGYT
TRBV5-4	ASSTQGAGNEKLF
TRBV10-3	AISGTGEAF
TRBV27	ASSLSGTKQPQH
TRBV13	ASSLDRGVGTDTQY
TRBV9	ASSPGTGGPANEKLF
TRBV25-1	ASSESPDTFSDEKLF
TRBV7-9	ASSQGATNEKLF
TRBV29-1	SAKTGNYGYT
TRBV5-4	ASTQGGQNYGYT
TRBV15	ATDRSSYNEQF
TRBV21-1	ASSKPKKRGREQY
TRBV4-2	ASSQGGNEQF
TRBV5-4	ASSSGLPNTEAF
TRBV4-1	ASSQPLSGGPTQETQY
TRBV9	ASSADPLRGHHNEQF
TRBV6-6	ASSYSKQLSNQPQH
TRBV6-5	ASSPGGLGNTIY
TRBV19	AITTGPYGYT
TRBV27	ASSLKNELAGGPTAQY
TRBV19	ASTISGGPWDEQF
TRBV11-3	ASSTEGGNLRTEAF
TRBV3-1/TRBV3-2	ASSQSGGHYNEQF
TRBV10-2	ASSEFTERYGYT
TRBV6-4	ASSVSRDTSYEQY
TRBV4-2	ASSQDQRDTEAF
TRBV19	ASSRTAYGYT
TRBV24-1	ATSDSDRVNTGELF
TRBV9	ASSVGVVSNQPQH
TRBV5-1	ASSLGPGQGSTEAF
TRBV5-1	ASSFEGALEAF
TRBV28	ASSDRAETLNTGELF
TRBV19	ASSRSRQGGTGELF
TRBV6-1	ASSEGPNYGYT
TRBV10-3	AISESKGTGLNTEAF
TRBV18	ASSPWTGAQDTQY
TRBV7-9	ASSGDRGPSSGNTIY
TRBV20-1	SASDTGSRGGNSPLH
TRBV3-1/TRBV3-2	ASSQAGAGAEAF
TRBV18	ASSLLGALGTEAF
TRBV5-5	ASSSGGPYEQY
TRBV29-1	SAQGDSGNTIY
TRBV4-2	ASSQEEGRSGNTIY
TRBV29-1	SVGQGDGYT
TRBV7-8	ASSLGRLTGGEGPNEKLF
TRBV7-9	ASSFQDRGRYYGYT
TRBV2	ASSEQGRGDNQPQH
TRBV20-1	SASTFGGANEKLF